Listed here are 32 T cell receptor beta chains from one sample, sequenced in a study of cytomegalovirus exposure and HLA in healthy donors. In the PCR, 60 Vbeta and 13 Jbeta primers were used. Using immunoSEQ multiplex PCR, the repertoire was profiled, and TCRdb retains in-frame clones only, with some absent. Of approximately 150,000 clones in the sample, approximately 76% are singletons; the top ten hold about 1.3%. Sequenced: PBMCs. The receptors here all came from a man aged 55-75 years in good health and CMV-seronegative.

V is TRBV5-1 and J is TRBJ2-2; a possible D gene is TRBD2 (6 bases). CDR3 size: 15 residues. Between the trimmed V and J ends, which lost 4 bases and 0 bases, there was a span of 10 bases. Germline loops: CDR1 SGHRS, CDR2 YFSETQ. The CDR3 nucleotides read TGCGCCAGCAGCCTACTAGCCCCGAACACCGGGGAGCTGTTTTTT. Its translation: CASSLLAPNTGELFF.

This clone occurred a few times. The V call is TRBV21-1, the J call TRBJ2-2; TRBD2, the D gene given by the table, was not confirmed from the DNA. TRBV21-1 is assigned pseudogene status. The CDR3 length is 19 residues. The CDR3 protein is CASSKDPASGAQRAGELFF. The CDR3 nucleotides read TGTGCCAGCAGCAAAGACCCGGCTAGCGGGGCCCAACGGGCCGGGGAGCTGTTTTTT.

The V gene is TRBV2, the J gene TRBJ1-5; D ambiguous. The V gene lost 6 bases and the J gene lost 3 bases, with 9 bases spanning the gap. Germline V gives CDR1 SNHLY, CDR2 FYNNEI. The CDR3 length is 13 residues. The CDR3 DNA is TGTGCCAGCAGACTCCCCCTCAATCAGCCCCAGCATTTT. This sequence encodes CASRLPLNQPQHF.

This clone has only one observation. The rearrangement uses TRBV5-3 and TRBJ1-2; no clear D gene. TRBV5-3 is annotated as an ORF whose role is uncertain. V was cut by 2 bases and J by 4 bases, with 27 bases left in between. There are 19 residues in the CDR3. The CDR3 is CARSFFNLLLYALSYGYTF. CDR3 bases: TGTGCCAGAAGCTTTTTCAATCTCCTGTTGTACGCTTTGAGCTATGGCTACACCTTC.

This clone was seen more than once but under ten times. The chain carries TRBV5-4 and TRBJ2-2, with TRBD1 as a possible D gene (6 bases). Germline values: CDR1 SGHNT, CDR2 YYREEE (reference sequence). The V gene lost 4 bases and the J gene lost 6 bases, with 13 bases spanning the gap. The CDR3 consists of 14 residues. The CDR3 protein is CASSQARGPGELFF. The CDR3 DNA sequence: TGTGCCAGCAGCCAGGCCAGGGGTCCCGGGGAGCTGTTTTTT.

The chain couples TRBV6-1 to TRBJ1-2; 7 bases align to TRBD1. The germline gives CDR1 MNHNS, CDR2 SASEGT. V lost 2 bases to trimming and J lost 10 bases; unmatched junction nucleotides: 13. This CDR3 contains 15 residues. The CDR3 coding sequence is TGTGCCAGCAGTGAAACCTTTGGGACAGAAAGATCCTACACCTTC. Protein: CASSETFGTERSYTF.

The chain joins TRBV28 to TRBJ2-1; 9 bases align to TRBD2. V gave up 6 bases and J gave up 0 bases; unmatched junction bases: 18. The germline CDR1 and CDR2 sequences are MDHEN and SYDVKM. This CDR3 comprises 20 residues. In DNA, the CDR3 is TGTGCCAGCAGCCCACCCTGGGGTAGCGGGAGAAGATCCTCCTACAATGAGCAGTTCTTC. Translating gives CASSPPWGSGRRSSYNEQFF.

This chain connects TRBV4-3 to TRBJ1-4; 8 positions agree with TRBD1. V shed 3 bases and J 8 bases; nucleotides not matched to a gene: 11. Germline V lookup: CDR1 LGHNA, CDR2 YSLEER. This CDR3 contains 16 residues. The CDR3 bases are TGCGCCAGCAGCCATCAGCAGGGGGCAGGGGAAGAAAAACTGTTTTTT. Amino acids: CASSHQQGAGEEKLFF.

This clone was counted between two and nine times. Other DNA sequences in the sample encode the same CDR3. The chain uses TRBV9 and TRBJ1-1, with 9 positions matching TRBD1. The length of the CDR3 is 15 residues. With V trimmed by 4 bases and J by 5 bases, 9 bases remained unmatched. Per germline, CDR1 SGDLS and CDR2 YYNGEE. CDR3 amino acids: CASSPRGQGGTEAFF. In DNA, the CDR3 is TGTGCCAGCAGCCCCAGGGGACAGGGAGGAACTGAAGCTTTCTTT.

This clone has only a few counts. This chain connects TRBV6-6 to TRBJ2-7; the D gene is possibly TRBD2 (6 bases). V was cut by 5 bases and J by 7 bases, with 12 bases left in between. Per the germline V gene, CDR1 is MNHNY and CDR2 is SVGAGI (reference sequence). The CDR3 extends over 12 amino acids. CDR3 loop: CASSRRAEEQYF. CDR3 DNA sequence: TGTGCCAGCAGTAGGAGGGCGGAAGAGCAGTACTTC.

The sample holds a few counts of this clone. This chain links TRBV5-6 with TRBJ2-3; 10 bases agree with TRBD2. Looked up from germline, CDR1 is SGHDT and CDR2 is YYEEEE. V dropped 0 bases and J dropped 2; count of bases not matched to a gene: 6. This CDR3 contains 17 residues. As DNA, the CDR3 is TGTGCCAGCAGCTTGGGGCTAGCGGGGGCCTTCACAGATACGCAGTATTTT. This gives the protein CASSLGLAGAFTDTQYF.

The sample holds one count of this clone. CDR3 in DNA: TGTGCCATCAGTGCGCGGACAGAAGAGACCCAGTACTTC. Its protein product is CAISARTEETQYF. This sequence joins TRBV10-3 and TRBJ2-5, with a possible D match to TRBD1 (6 bases). Germline V gives CDR1 ENHRY, CDR2 SYGVKD. The CDR3 is made up of 13 amino acids. The V end was cut by 4 bases, the J end by 3 bases, with 9 bases between.

In its sample, this clone was seen a few times. The V and J genes are TRBV7-2 and TRBJ2-7, with D possibly matching TRBD2 (6 bases). Trimming pared 5 bases from V and 7 bases from J, leaving 15 bases between. The CDR3 covers 13 residues. The germline gives CDR1 SGHTA, CDR2 FQGNSA. DNA for the CDR3: TGTGCCAGCAGCAAAACCCCCGGGGGTGAGCAGTACTTC. Its protein is CASSKTPGGEQYF.

V gene TRBV2 combines with J gene TRBJ2-5; TRBD1 might be the D (6 bases). The CDR3 runs to 14 residues. Germline CDR1 is SNHLY and CDR2 is FYNNEI. With 10 bases removed from V and 11 bases from J, the gap between germline ends came to 26 bases. DNA for the CDR3: TGTGCCATGCTAACCTCCCCGGGCCCAGGGGAGCAGTACTTC. Translated: CAMLTSPGPGEQYF. The whole variable domain, remainder taken from reference TRBV2 and TRBJ2-5, is EPEVTQTPSHQVTQMGQEVILRCVPISNHLYFYWYRQILGQKVEFLVSFYNNEISEKSEIFDDQFSVERPDGSNFTLKIRSTKLEDSAMYFCAMLTSPGPGEQYFGPGTRLLVL.

V is TRBV7-2 and J is TRBJ2-5; D is unresolved. This CDR3 contains 17 residues. Trimming shortened V by 5 bases and J by 5 bases, and 24 bases separated the two germline ends. Germline lookup yields CDR1 SGHTA and CDR2 FQGNSA. DNA for the CDR3: TGTGCCAGCAGCCCCCAACCCGCGCGAGAATCGGAGGAGACCCAGTACTTC. Its translation: CASSPQPARESEETQYF.

The genes are TRBV4-3 and TRBJ2-3; 11 bases agree with TRBD2. The germline gives CDR1 LGHNA, CDR2 YSLEER. The V gene end was trimmed by 0 bases and the J gene end by 5 bases; junction bases not matched to a gene: 7. This CDR3 contains 17 residues. The CDR3 DNA follows: TGCGCCAGCAGCCAAGATGGGACTAGCGGAGCTGTAGATACGCAGTATTTT. It specifies CASSQDGTSGAVDTQYF.

The V call is TRBV10-3, the J call TRBJ1-2, with D possibly being TRBD1 (6 bases). This CDR3 is 14 amino acids long. Trimming pared 2 bases from V and 9 bases from J, leaving 16 bases between. Germline V gene sequence: CDR1 ENHRY, CDR2 SYGVKD. The CDR3 spells CAISELPGEWSYTF. CDR3 DNA sequence: TGTGCCATCAGTGAGCTTCCAGGGGAGTGGAGCTACACCTTC.

The V call is TRBV28, the J call TRBJ2-7; TRBD2 might be the D (6 bases). The CDR3 length is 14 residues. Germline-derived CDR1 and CDR2 are MDHEN and SYDVKM. V gave up 4 bases and J gave up 0 bases, with 10 bases separating them. DNA for the CDR3: TGTGCCAGCAGTTCAGGAGGGTACTCCTACGAGCAGTACTTC. Translating gives CASSSGGYSYEQYF.

The chain links TRBV18 to TRBJ2-1; TRBD2 agrees at 12 bases. Germline V gene lookup returns CDR1 KGHSH and CDR2 LQKENI. The CDR3 runs 16 residues. V shed 5 bases and J 7 bases; nucleotides not matched to a gene: 9. DNA of the CDR3: TGTGCCAGCTCAGGCCTAGCGGGAGGGCCGGGTAATGAGCAGTTCTTC. As protein: CASSGLAGGPGNEQFF.

This clone was seen more than once but under ten times. The gene calls are TRBV5-5 and TRBJ2-5, with 10 bases matching TRBD1. The J call is uncertain, as TRBJ2-7 better fits the DNA end. This CDR3 has 15 residues. The germline CDR1 and CDR2 sequences are SGHKS and YYEKEE (reference sequence). CDR3 amino acids: CASSLGDRGIDEQYF. The CDR3, as DNA: TGTGCCAGCAGCTTGGGGGACAGGGGAATCGACGAGCAGTACTTC.

The chain carries TRBV5-1 and TRBJ1-1, with D perhaps matching TRBD1 (5 bases). CDR3 length equals 17 residues. The V end lost 3 bases, the J end lost 5 bases, and 23 bases lay between the germline ends. CDR1 and CDR2 from the germline V gene are SGHRS and YFSETQ. CDR3 loop: CASSSAEAGPLGTEAFF. For the CDR3, the DNA is TGCGCCAGCAGCTCCGCTGAGGCGGGACCGCTGGGGACTGAAGCTTTCTTT.

This sequence joins TRBV27 and TRBJ2-7; possible D gene TRBD1, 6 bases. This CDR3 spans 15 amino acids. The germline V gene has CDR1 MNHEY and CDR2 SMNVEV (reference sequence). The V end was cut by 6 bases, the J end by 2 bases, with 17 bases between. CDR3: CASRPGTQATYEQYF. The CDR3 DNA reads TGTGCCAGCAGACCCGGGACACAGGCCACCTACGAGCAGTACTTC.

On this clone itself: The identical CDR3 is also encoded by other nucleotide sequences in the sample. The J gene is TRBJ2-5, the V gene TRBV28; 8 bases agree with TRBD2. J lost 5 bases, V lost 5 bases, and 16 bases had no gene match. The CDR3 loop spans 17 amino acids. Germline-derived CDR1 and CDR2 are MDHEN and SYDVKM. CDR3 sequence reads: CASSPLLTSGSRETQYF. As DNA, the CDR3 is TGTGCCAGCAGTCCACTACTGACCAGCGGGAGCAGGGAGACCCAGTACTTC.

This clone was seen more than once but under ten times. The genes are TRBV18 and TRBJ1-4, with 8 bases lining up with TRBD1. The length of the CDR3 is 15 residues. CDR1 is KGHSH and CDR2 is LQKENI in the germline V gene. V was pared by 3 bases and J by 6 bases, with 6 bases of the junction left unmatched. CDR3: CASSPTGTGYEKLFF. CDR3 nucleotides: TGTGCCAGCTCACCGACCGGGACAGGTTATGAAAAACTGTTTTTT.

V usage is TRBV7-2 and J usage is TRBJ1-2, with 9 bases matching TRBD1. CDR3 length equals 18 residues. Germline CDR1 SGHTA, CDR2 FQGNSA. V shed 2 bases and J 4 bases; nucleotides not matched to a gene: 14. The CDR3 DNA is TGTGCCAGCAGCTTATTTGTCGGGACAGGGAGTATAGGCTATGGCTACACCTTC. Translated, it gives CASSLFVGTGSIGYGYTF.

The CDR3 loop is CASRSKGGTEAFF. CDR3 nucleotides: TGTGCCAGCAGGTCAAAGGGAGGGACTGAAGCTTTCTTT. The rearrangement uses TRBV7-9 and TRBJ1-1; D remains unclear. CDR3 length: 13 residues. Trimming shortened V by 6 bases and J by 5 bases, and 13 bases separated the two germline ends. Germline loops: CDR1 SEHNR, CDR2 FQNEAQ (reference sequence).

The chain carries TRBV7-2 and TRBJ2-1, with D unclear. Germline CDR1 is SGHTA and CDR2 is FQGNSA. CDR3 size: 14 residues. Trimming took 6 bases from V and 0 from J, leaving 9 bases between them. The CDR3 nucleotides are TGTGCCAGCAGGTACGCTAGCTCCTACAATGAGCAGTTCTTC. This sequence encodes CASRYASSYNEQFF.

This chain connects TRBV11-2 to TRBJ2-7, with a tentative D call TRBD2 (6 bases). In germline, CDR1 is SGHAT, CDR2 FQNNGV. This CDR3 contains 11 residues. With 8 bases removed from V and 3 bases from J, the gap between germline ends came to 8 bases. The DNA of the CDR3 is TGTGCCAGCCATAGCGGCTACGAGCAGTACTTC. Residues: CASHSGYEQYF.

This clone was seen only once. J is TRBJ1-2 and V is TRBV18, with D possibly TRBD1 on 6 matching bases. CDR1 and CDR2 (germline): KGHSH, LQKENI. The V end was cut by 2 bases, the J end by 3 bases, with 10 bases between. The length of the CDR3 is 14 residues. For the CDR3, the DNA is TGTGCCAGCTCACCAAACAGGGACCACTATGGCTACACCTTC. This gives the protein CASSPNRDHYGYTF.

The J gene is TRBJ2-5, the V gene TRBV4-2; 10 bases agree with TRBD1. Germline lookup yields CDR1 LGHNA and CDR2 YNFKEQ. V trimming: 3 bases; J trimming: 2 bases; junction bases outside the gene matches: 6. The CDR3 has 16 residues. The CDR3 region has the DNA TGTGCCAGCAGCCAGGGGGACAGGGGCGAACAAGAGACCCAGTACTTC. It specifies CASSQGDRGEQETQYF.

This clone appeared a single time. The sample holds other DNA sequences that translate to the same CDR3. This sequence joins TRBV2 and TRBJ1-1, with 9 bases that match TRBD1. Germline CDR1 is SNHLY and CDR2 is FYNNEI. The CDR3 runs to 18 residues. J lost 4 bases, V lost 3 bases, and 15 bases had no gene match. CDR3 sequence (DNA): TGTGCCAGCAGTGACGACGAGCCGGGACAGGGAAGGAGCACTGAAGCTTTCTTT. Protein product: CASSDDEPGQGRSTEAFF.

The chain is built from TRBV6-6 and TRBJ2-5; 11 nucleotides align to TRBD1. V shed 0 bases, J shed 2 bases, and the junction held 2 bases outside the gene matches. The germline CDR1 and CDR2 sequences are MNHNY and SVGAGI (reference sequence). CDR3 size: 16 residues. The chain's CDR3 is CASSYSDRGQQETQYF. CDR3 DNA sequence: TGTGCCAGCAGTTACTCGGACAGGGGGCAGCAAGAGACCCAGTACTTC.